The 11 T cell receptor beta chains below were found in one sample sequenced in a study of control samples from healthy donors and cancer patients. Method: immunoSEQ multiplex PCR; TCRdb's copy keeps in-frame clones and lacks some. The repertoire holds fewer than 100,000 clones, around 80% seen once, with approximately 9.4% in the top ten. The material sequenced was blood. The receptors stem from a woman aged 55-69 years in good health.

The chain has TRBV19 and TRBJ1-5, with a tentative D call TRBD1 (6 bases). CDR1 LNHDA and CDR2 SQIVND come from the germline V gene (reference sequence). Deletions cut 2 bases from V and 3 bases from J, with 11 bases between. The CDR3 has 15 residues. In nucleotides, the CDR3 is TGTGCCAGTAGTATAAACAGGGCCCTCAATCAGCCCCAGCATTTT. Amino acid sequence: CASSINRALNQPQHF.

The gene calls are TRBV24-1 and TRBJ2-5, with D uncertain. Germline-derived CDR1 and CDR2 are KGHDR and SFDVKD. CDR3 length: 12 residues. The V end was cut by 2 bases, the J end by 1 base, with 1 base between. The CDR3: CATSDSQETQYF. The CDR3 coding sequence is TGTGCCACCAGTGATTCCCAAGAGACCCAGTACTTC.

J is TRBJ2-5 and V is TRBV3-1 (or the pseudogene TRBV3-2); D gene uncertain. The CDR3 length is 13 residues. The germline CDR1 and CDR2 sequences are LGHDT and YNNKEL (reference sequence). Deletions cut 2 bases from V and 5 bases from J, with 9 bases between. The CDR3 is CASSQSMRETQYF. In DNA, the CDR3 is TGTGCCAGCAGCCAATCTATGCGCGAGACCCAGTACTTC.

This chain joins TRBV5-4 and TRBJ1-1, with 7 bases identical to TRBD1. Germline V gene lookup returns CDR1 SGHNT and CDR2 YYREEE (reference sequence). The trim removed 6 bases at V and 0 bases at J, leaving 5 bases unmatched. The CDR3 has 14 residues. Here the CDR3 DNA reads TGTGCCAGCACTCCCGGGACAGTGAACACTGAAGCTTTCTTT. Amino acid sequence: CASTPGTVNTEAFF.

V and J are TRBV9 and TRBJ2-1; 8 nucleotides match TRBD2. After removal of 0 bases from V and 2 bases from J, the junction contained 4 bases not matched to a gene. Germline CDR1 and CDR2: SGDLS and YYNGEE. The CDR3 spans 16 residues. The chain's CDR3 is CASSVEAGEAYNEQFF. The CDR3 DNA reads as TGTGCCAGCAGCGTAGAAGCGGGAGAAGCCTACAATGAGCAGTTCTTC.

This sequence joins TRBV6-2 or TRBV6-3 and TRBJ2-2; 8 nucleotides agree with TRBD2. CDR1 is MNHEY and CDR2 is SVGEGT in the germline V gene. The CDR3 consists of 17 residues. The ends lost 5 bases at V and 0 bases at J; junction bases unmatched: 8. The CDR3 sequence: CASSDHAGGSNTGELFF. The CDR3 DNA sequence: TGTGCCAGCAGTGACCACGCGGGGGGCTCGAACACCGGGGAGCTGTTTTTT.

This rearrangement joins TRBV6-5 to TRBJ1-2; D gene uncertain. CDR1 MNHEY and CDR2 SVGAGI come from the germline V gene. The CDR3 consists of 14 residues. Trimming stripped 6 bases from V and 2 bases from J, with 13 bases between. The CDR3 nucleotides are TGTGCCAGCAGCCCGGGGTGGTCCAACTATGGCTACACCTTC. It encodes CASSPGWSNYGYTF.

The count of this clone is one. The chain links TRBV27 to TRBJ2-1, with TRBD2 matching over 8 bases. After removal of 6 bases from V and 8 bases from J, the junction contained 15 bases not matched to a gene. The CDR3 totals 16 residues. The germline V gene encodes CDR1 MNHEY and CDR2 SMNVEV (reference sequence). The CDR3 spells CASRGTSGTRIHEQFF. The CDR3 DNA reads TGTGCCAGCAGAGGAACCTCCGGGACTAGGATTCATGAGCAGTTCTTC.

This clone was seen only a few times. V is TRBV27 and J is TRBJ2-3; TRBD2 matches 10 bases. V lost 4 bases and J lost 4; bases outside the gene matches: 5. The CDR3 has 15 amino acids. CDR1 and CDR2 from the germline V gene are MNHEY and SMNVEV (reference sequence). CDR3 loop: CASSSSGGAADTQYF. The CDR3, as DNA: TGTGCCAGCAGTTCAAGCGGGGGGGCCGCAGATACGCAGTATTTT.

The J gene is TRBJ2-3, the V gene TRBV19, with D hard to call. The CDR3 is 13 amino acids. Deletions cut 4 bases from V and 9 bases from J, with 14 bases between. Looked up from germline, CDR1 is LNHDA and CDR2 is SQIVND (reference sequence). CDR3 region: CASSTSEVGTQYF. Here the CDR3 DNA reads TGTGCCAGTAGTACCTCTGAGGTGGGCACGCAGTATTTT.

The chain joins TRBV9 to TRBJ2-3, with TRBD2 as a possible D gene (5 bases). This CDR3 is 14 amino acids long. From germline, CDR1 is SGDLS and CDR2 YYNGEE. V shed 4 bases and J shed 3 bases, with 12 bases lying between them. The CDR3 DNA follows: TGTGCCAGCAGCCCCCAAAGCGGAACAGATACGCAGTATTTT. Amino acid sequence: CASSPQSGTDTQYF.